Below, 28 T cell receptor beta chains from the same sample are listed, as sequenced in a study of identical twins. MiXCR, run by TCRdb on the 5' RACE reads, gives a single entry per CDR3 protein. The sample lists 500,000 to 650,000 distinct CDR3 sequences, 20% to 25% occurring once. The same sample was also studied in work on yellow fever vaccine responses in identical twins.

What was sequenced was CD4+ T cells sorted from blood. Receptor source: a woman between 18 and 30 years old in good health.

This clonotype appeared a few times. This chain connects TRBV15 to TRBJ2-3; the D gene is possibly TRBD1 (5 bases). CDR3 length: 17 amino acids. The germline V gene has CDR1 LNHNV and CDR2 YYDKDF (reference sequence). V lost 0 bases and J lost 4, with 17 bases in between. CDR3 DNA sequence: TGTGCCACCAGCAGAGACAGGGTAGTATTCGCGGCAGATACGCAGTATTTT. Translated: CATSRDRVVFAADTQYF.

This clonotype has only a few counts. V and J are TRBV4-1 and TRBJ2-7, with 7 positions matching TRBD1. The CDR3 totals 14 residues. CDR1 and CDR2 from the germline V gene are MGHRA and YSYEKL. The trim removed 1 base at V and 3 bases at J, leaving 3 bases unmatched. The CDR3 loop reads CASSQARTGYEQYF. DNA of the CDR3: TGCGCCAGCAGCCAAGCCCGGACAGGCTACGAGCAGTACTTC.

The table lists this clonotype with a few counts. V usage is TRBV24-1 and J usage is TRBJ2-1; 9 bases map to TRBD2. The CDR3 has 14 amino acids. Trimming removed 9 bases from V and 7 bases from J; junction bases left unmatched: 9. CDR1 is KGHDR and CDR2 is SFDVKD in the germline V gene. CDR3 in amino acids: CATEMAGGRNEQFF. CDR3 in DNA: TGTGCCACCGAAATGGCGGGGGGGCGTAATGAGCAGTTCTTC.

The V gene is TRBV20-1, the J gene TRBJ2-3; tentatively, D is TRBD2 (6 bases). V lost 5 bases to trimming and J lost 6 bases, with 15 bases between them. The CDR3 loop spans 13 amino acids. Looked up from germline, CDR1 is DFQATT and CDR2 is SNEGSKA (reference sequence). The CDR3 reads CSARHPGEDTQYF. Written as DNA, the CDR3 is TGCAGTGCTCGTCATCCGGGGGAGGATACGCAGTATTTT.

V and J are TRBV14 and TRBJ2-4, with D maybe TRBD1 (5 bases). CDR1 is SGHDN, CDR2 FVKESK, per germline. This CDR3 has 15 amino acids. V was trimmed by 2 bases and J by 2 bases, leaving 10 bases between them. The CDR3 DNA follows: TGTGCCAGCAGCCAAAGGGGATTATCCAAAAACATTCAGTACTTC. Encoded protein: CASSQRGLSKNIQYF.

The chain is built from TRBV27 and TRBJ1-6; 9 nucleotides match TRBD1. Per germline, CDR1 MNHEY and CDR2 SMNVEV (reference sequence). This CDR3 is built from 17 residues. V was pared by 4 bases and J by 0 bases, with 4 bases of the junction left unmatched. Here the CDR3 reads CASSYGTGNSYNSPLHF. CDR3 sequence (DNA): TGTGCCAGCAGTTACGGGACAGGGAACTCCTATAATTCACCCCTCCACTTT.

The chain carries TRBV11-2 and TRBJ1-2; no definite D call. The CDR3 runs 14 residues. V lost 1 base and J 7 bases, leaving 13 bases between the germline ends. Looked up from germline, CDR1 is SGHAT and CDR2 is FQNNGV. In DNA form, the CDR3 reads TGTGCCAGCAGCTTAGTCAGCGCGAGCAGTGGCTACACCTTC. This translates into CASSLVSASSGYTF.

This chain joins TRBV6-1 and TRBJ1-3; no definite D call. With 7 bases removed from V and 0 bases from J, the gap between germline ends came to 10 bases. The CDR3 contains 14 residues. CDR1 and CDR2 (germline): MNHNS, SASEGT. The CDR3 bases are TGTGCCAGCAAGCTGACAATCTCTGGAAACACCATATATTTT. Translating gives CASKLTISGNTIYF.

The CDR3 DNA is TGCGCCAGCAGCTTGGCCCGGGACAGTCAAGAGACCCAGTACTTC. Protein: CASSLARDSQETQYF. The V call is TRBV5-1, the J call TRBJ2-5; 7 bases align to TRBD1. Germline trimming cut 0 bases from V and 2 bases from J; bases unmatched to any gene: 4. The CDR3 extends over 15 amino acids. Germline V gives CDR1 SGHRS, CDR2 YFSETQ.

This clonotype came up a few times. The chain employs TRBV2 and TRBJ1-5; D gene unclear. Germline V gene lookup returns CDR1 SNHLY and CDR2 FYNNEI. Trimming shortened V by 1 base and J by 7 bases, and 17 bases separated the two germline ends. There are 16 residues in the CDR3. Here the CDR3 DNA reads TGTGCCAGCAGTGAAGGTGGAGGTCTTGGATCCCAGCCCCAGCATTTT. This encodes CASSEGGGLGSQPQHF. Filled out from reference TRBV2 and TRBJ1-5, the complete variable domain reads EPEVTQTPSHQVTQMGQEVILRCVPISNHLYFYWYRQILGQKVEFLVSFYNNEISEKSEIFDDQFSVERPDGSNFTLKIRSTKLEDSAMYFCASSEGGGLGSQPQHFGDGTRLSIL.

The chain couples TRBV20-1 to TRBJ2-4, with TRBD2 as a possible D gene (5 bases). V lost 1 base and J 6 bases, leaving 13 bases between the germline ends. The CDR3 loop spans 14 amino acids. Germline CDR1 DFQATT, CDR2 SNEGSKA (reference sequence). CDR3 sequence: CSARVYSGRNIQYF. CDR3 nucleotides: TGCAGTGCTAGAGTATACAGCGGACGAAACATTCAGTACTTC.

The chain has TRBV11-3 and TRBJ2-5, with D perhaps matching TRBD2 (6 bases). This CDR3 spans 15 amino acids. Trimming left V 2 bases short and J 2 bases short, with 12 bases between. Germline loops: CDR1 SGHNT, CDR2 YENEEA. The CDR3 is CASSLKTSGQETQYF. The CDR3 nucleotides read TGTGCCAGCAGCTTAAAGACTAGTGGACAAGAGACCCAGTACTTC.

This clonotype showed up many times. The genes are TRBV4-1 and TRBJ1-5; no reliable D call. This CDR3 region has 14 residues. Germline V lookup: CDR1 MGHRA, CDR2 YSYEKL. Trimming pared 3 bases from V and 4 bases from J, leaving 10 bases between. The CDR3 DNA follows: TGCGCCAGCAGCCAGGAAATCGAGAATCAGCCCCAGCATTTT. It translates to CASSQEIENQPQHF.

The rearrangement uses TRBV5-1 and TRBJ2-1, with 16 nucleotides matching TRBD2. The germline gives CDR1 SGHRS, CDR2 YFSETQ. This CDR3 comprises 17 residues. V trimming: 0 bases; J trimming: 5 bases; junction bases outside the gene matches: 2. CDR3 in amino acids: CASSLAGLAGGDNEQFF. In nucleotides, the CDR3 is TGCGCCAGCAGCTTGGCGGGACTAGCGGGAGGGGACAATGAGCAGTTCTTC.

For this clonotype: Possible read error: a much larger clone is one base away. V gene TRBV3-1 combines with J gene TRBJ2-5; 11 positions match TRBD1. CDR3 size: 15 residues. Per germline, CDR1 LGHDT and CDR2 YNNKEL (reference sequence). The CDR3 bases are TGTGCCTGCAGCCAACGGACAGGGGGCGAAAAGACCCAGTACTTC. It translates to CACSQRTGGEKTQYF.

V gene TRBV20-1 combines with J gene TRBJ2-7, with D tentatively TRBD2 (6 bases). This CDR3 comprises 15 residues. The germline V and J ends were trimmed by 0 bases and 0 bases, with 12 bases remaining between them. Germline V CDR1 and CDR2: DFQATT, SNEGSKA (reference sequence). DNA for the CDR3: TGCAGTGCTAGAGATGCGGGCGGGAACTCCTACGAGCAGTACTTC. Its protein product is CSARDAGGNSYEQYF.

The chain employs TRBV10-1 and TRBJ2-2, with 7 bases fitting TRBD2. V dropped 4 bases and J dropped 6; count of bases not matched to a gene: 5. The CDR3 is 14 residues long. Germline lookup yields CDR1 WNHNN and CDR2 SYGVQD (reference sequence). CDR3 sequence reads: CASSGAGESGELFF. The CDR3 DNA reads TGCGCCAGCAGTGGGGCGGGAGAGTCCGGGGAGCTGTTTTTT.

This clonotype occurred a few times. This chain joins TRBV6-5 and TRBJ2-1; 12 bases match TRBD2. Germline CDR1 MNHEY, CDR2 SVGAGI. The CDR3 spans 16 residues. V lost 2 bases, J lost 2 bases, and 1 base stayed unmatched. CDR3 region: CASSYTSGGTYNEQFF. As DNA, the CDR3 is TGTGCCAGCAGTTACACTAGCGGGGGGACCTACAATGAGCAGTTCTTC.

This clonotype has more than one count but fewer than ten. The chain is built from TRBV15 and TRBJ2-7; D ambiguous. From germline, CDR1 is LNHNV and CDR2 YYDKDF (reference sequence). This CDR3 has 13 amino acids. V was cut by 0 bases and J by 3 bases, with 6 bases left in between. The CDR3 DNA reads as TGTGCCACCAGCAGAGAGAACGGCTACGAGCAGTACGTC. Amino acid sequence: CATSRENGYEQYV.

The V and J genes are TRBV7-8 and TRBJ2-1; 9 bases map to TRBD2. This CDR3 has 19 amino acids. Germline V lookup: CDR1 SGHVS, CDR2 FQNEAQ. V was pared by 2 bases and J by 5 bases, with 16 bases of the junction left unmatched. The CDR3, as DNA: TGTGCCAGCAGCTTAAGGTATCGGCGGGAGGGCCGTTTGGACAATGAGCAGTTCTTC. Translated, it gives CASSLRYRREGRLDNEQFF.

V usage is TRBV7-3 and J usage is TRBJ2-1, with D perhaps TRBD1 or TRBD2 (5 bases each). Germline CDR1 reads SGHTA; CDR2 reads FQGTGA. The germline V and J ends were trimmed by 2 bases and 8 bases, with 13 bases remaining between them. The CDR3 totals 14 residues. CDR3 in amino acids: CASSLGTPPDEQFF. As DNA, the CDR3 is TGTGCCAGCAGCTTAGGGACCCCCCCCGATGAGCAGTTCTTC. Full variable domain (missing parts from reference TRBV7-3 and TRBJ2-1): GAGVSQTPSNKVTEKGKYVELRCDPISGHTALYWYRQSLGQGPEFLIYFQGTGAADDSGLPNDRFFAVRPEGSVSTLKIQRTERGDSAVYLCASSLGTPPDEQFFGPGTRLTVL.

There are a few counts of this clonotype. The genes are TRBV27 and TRBJ2-7; 9 nucleotides align to TRBD2. CDR1 is MNHEY and CDR2 is SMNVEV in the germline V gene (reference sequence). The CDR3 length is 14 residues. The ends lost 5 bases at V and 9 bases at J; junction bases unmatched: 11. CDR3 in amino acids: CASSPGTSLEVQYF. The CDR3 nucleotides are TGTGCCAGCAGTCCGGGGACTAGCCTAGAGGTGCAGTACTTC.

This chain connects TRBV18 to TRBJ2-3; D is unresolved. The CDR3 extends over 14 amino acids. The V gene's germline CDR1 is KGHSH and CDR2 LQKENI. Trimming stripped 2 bases from V and 6 bases from J, with 12 bases between. The CDR3 DNA is TGTGCCAGCTCACCAGGGTTTGCTGCGGATACGCAGTATTTT. It specifies CASSPGFAADTQYF. Full variable domain (outside the CDR3, taken from reference TRBV18 and TRBJ2-3): NAGVMQNPRHLVRRRGQEARLRCSPMKGHSHVYWYRQLPEEGLKFMVYLQKENIIDESGMPKERFSAEFPKEGPSILRIQQVVRGDSAAYFCASSPGFAADTQYFGPGTRLTVL.

The rearrangement links TRBV10-3 to TRBJ2-3; possible D gene TRBD2, 6 bases. Germline assignment: CDR1 ENHRY and CDR2 SYGVKD. This CDR3 contains 15 residues. V shed 5 bases and J shed 1 base, with 13 bases lying between them. Here the CDR3 reads CAISPTSTGTDTQYF. The CDR3 DNA is TGTGCCATCAGTCCCACTAGCACCGGCACAGATACGCAGTATTTT.

As concerns this clonotype: At one end the junction does not follow the germline gene, possibly because of a read error. The chain uses TRBV4-1 and TRBJ2-1; weak D call: TRBD2 (6 bases). The CDR3 runs to 16 residues. Germline CDR1 reads MGHRA; CDR2 reads YSYEKL. The CDR3 here is CASSPGLVGGYNEQFF. CDR3 nucleotides: TGTGCCAGCAGCCCCGGGCTAGTGGGGGGTTACAATGAGCAGTTCTTC.

V and J are TRBV12-3 or TRBV12-4 and TRBJ1-5; D is possibly TRBD1 (6 bases). The CDR3 contains 13 residues. V was cut by 7 bases and J by 1 base, with 8 bases left in between. The CDR3 loop is CASKGGSNQPQHF. The DNA for the CDR3 is TGTGCCAGCAAGGGGGGAAGCAATCAGCCCCAGCATTTT.

This clonotype was counted a few times. The gene calls are TRBV7-9 and TRBJ2-7, with D possibly matching TRBD1 (5 bases). This CDR3 has 16 amino acids. Trimming cost V 5 bases and J 4 bases, with 21 bases left between them. Germline V gene lookup returns CDR1 SEHNR and CDR2 FQNEAQ (reference sequence). The CDR3 loop reads CASSPLQGGSFYEQYV. In DNA, the CDR3 is TGTGCCAGCAGCCCCTTGCAGGGTGGGTCTTTTTACGAGCAGTACGTC.

The genes are TRBV5-1 and TRBJ2-1; 9 nucleotides match TRBD2. V trimming: 4 bases; J trimming: 5 bases; junction bases outside the gene matches: 7. CDR1 is SGHRS, CDR2 YFSETQ, per germline. The CDR3 covers 15 residues. CDR3 DNA: TGCGCCAGCAGCCTAGGGGGCGGGGGGGACAATGAGCAGTTCTTC. Encoded protein: CASSLGGGGDNEQFF. The full variable domain, with the rest looked up from reference TRBV5-1 and TRBJ2-1, is KAGVTQTPRYLIKTRGQQVTLSCSPISGHRSVSWYQQTPGQGLQFLFEYFSETQRNKGNFPGRFSGRQFSNSRSEMNVSTLELGDSALYLCASSLGGGGDNEQFFGPGTRLTVL.